Shown below are 16 T cell receptor beta chains from a single sample sequenced in a study of CD8+ T cells in alopecia areata. Treatment indicated: oral pan-JAK inhibitor, 5-10 mg twice daily. The sequencing template was cDNA reverse transcribed from extracted RNA. This table comes from immunoSEQ multiplex PCR, and its TCRdb copy is limited to in-frame clones, with some not included. Of 200,000 to 250,000 clones in the sample, less than 45% were seen once. The sequencing used CD4+ T cells sorted from blood, collected at approximately week 36, from a patient treated with tofacitinib. These receptors were obtained from a human donor with alopecia areata.

The chain carries TRBV29-1 and TRBJ2-3; 9 nucleotides align to TRBD1. The germline CDR1 and CDR2 sequences are SQVTM and ANQGSEA. CDR3 length: 15 residues. The ends lost 5 bases at V and 0 bases at J; junction bases unmatched: 6. CDR3 nucleotide sequence: TGCAGCGTTCTCCGACAGGGGGATAGCACAGATACGCAGTATTTT. Its protein is CSVLRQGDSTDTQYF.

This clone was recorded a few times. The gene calls are TRBV29-1 and TRBJ2-3, with D hard to call. V was pared by 5 bases and J by 4 bases, with 7 bases between. This CDR3 spans 11 amino acids. Germline V gene data show CDR1 as SQVTM and CDR2 as ANQGSEA. CDR3 in amino acids: CSVSEADTQYF. The CDR3 nucleotides read TGCAGCGTTTCTGAGGCAGATACGCAGTATTTT.

This clone was seen only once. V gene TRBV7-9 combines with J gene TRBJ2-7; D gene uncertain. The germline gives CDR1 SEHNR, CDR2 FQNEAQ (reference sequence). The CDR3 is 11 residues long. V shed 5 bases and J shed 4 bases, with 6 bases lying between them. Here the CDR3 reads CASSPGYEQYF. The CDR3 DNA reads as TGTGCCAGCAGCCCCGGATACGAGCAGTACTTC.

The rearrangement links TRBV11-2 to TRBJ1-2; 7 bases fit TRBD1. Trimming at V came to 3 bases and at J to 6 bases, leaving 10 bases not matched to a gene. Germline loops: CDR1 SGHAT, CDR2 FQNNGV. There are 15 residues in the CDR3. The CDR3 region is CASSFTGTAPDGYTF. CDR3 nucleotides: TGTGCCAGCAGCTTCACCGGGACAGCCCCAGATGGCTACACCTTC.

This clone is a singleton in its sample. The chain links TRBV30 to TRBJ1-2, with no clear D. Germline assignment: CDR1 GTSNPN and CDR2 SVGIG (reference sequence). The CDR3 runs to 12 residues. The V gene lost 0 bases and the J gene lost 2 bases, with 4 bases spanning the gap. The CDR3 here is CAWSVDNYGYTF. CDR3 nucleotide sequence: TGTGCCTGGAGTGTTGACAACTATGGCTACACCTTC.

This sequence joins TRBV7-2 and TRBJ2-7, with D uncertain. Germline loops: CDR1 SGHTA, CDR2 FQGNSA. The CDR3 has 15 residues. The V gene lost 1 base and the J gene lost 3 bases, with 13 bases spanning the gap. DNA for the CDR3: TGTGCCAGCAGCTTAGGAGGTCGGCCTCTCTACGAGCAGTACTTC. This translates into CASSLGGRPLYEQYF.

The chain is built from TRBV19 and TRBJ2-7; D remains unclear. The CDR3 has 12 amino acids. Germline CDR1 is LNHDA and CDR2 is SQIVND (reference sequence). Trimming took off 4 bases at V and 3 bases at J, with 7 bases between the two ends. This chain's CDR3 is CASSRGYYEQYF. CDR3 DNA: TGTGCCAGTAGTAGGGGTTACTACGAGCAGTACTTC.

This chain connects TRBV7-7 to TRBJ2-3; D not certain. Trimming cost V 5 bases and J 2 bases, with 8 bases left between them. Per the germline V gene, CDR1 is SSHAT and CDR2 is FNYEAQ (reference sequence). This CDR3 region has 13 residues. CDR3 in DNA: TGTGCCAGCAGCATCGGCACCACAGATACGCAGTATTTT. As protein: CASSIGTTDTQYF.

In its sample, this clone was seen a few times. This chain joins TRBV15 and TRBJ2-5; 7 positions agree with TRBD2. V shed 8 bases, J shed 2 bases, and the junction held 8 bases outside the gene matches. The CDR3 consists of 14 residues. Germline CDR1 is LNHNV and CDR2 is YYDKDF (reference sequence). The CDR3 nucleotides read TGTGCCACCCAACTCCGGGGAGGGCAAGAGACCCAGTACTTC. This gives the protein CATQLRGGQETQYF.

This clone occurred a few times. The V and J genes are TRBV2 and TRBJ1-5; tentatively, D is TRBD1 (5 bases). The germline gives CDR1 SNHLY, CDR2 FYNNEI. The V and J ends lost 10 bases and 3 bases respectively, with 13 bases between them. This CDR3 is 13 amino acids long. DNA for the CDR3: TGTGCCACCGGGACGGAGAACAATCAGCCCCAGCATTTT. Translated: CATGTENNQPQHF.

V and J are TRBV7-8 and TRBJ2-3; 7 positions agree with TRBD2. From germline, CDR1 is SGHVS and CDR2 FQNEAQ. The V gene end was trimmed by 4 bases and the J gene end by 4 bases; junction bases not matched to a gene: 11. The CDR3 has 16 residues. CDR3: CASSSGAGRVADTQYF. The DNA of the CDR3 is TGTGCCAGCAGCTCCGGAGCGGGGAGGGTGGCAGATACGCAGTATTTT.

This clone appeared a few times. The genes are TRBV7-2 and TRBJ2-3; the D is unclear. Germline lookup yields CDR1 SGHTA and CDR2 FQGNSA. The CDR3 has 12 amino acids. V dropped 5 bases and J dropped 5 bases, with 8 bases sitting between them. The CDR3 loop reads CASSPELDTQYF. The CDR3 DNA is TGTGCCAGCAGCCCTGAATTAGATACGCAGTATTTT.

This clone was observed a few times. This chain joins TRBV2 and TRBJ1-1; D not certain. CDR3 length: 15 residues. Trimming removed 3 bases from V and 1 base from J, with 12 bases in between. Germline V gene sequence: CDR1 SNHLY, CDR2 FYNNEI. The CDR3 region has the DNA TGTGCCAGCAGTGACGGTCCTCCAAGGAACACTGAAGCTTTCTTT. Its translation: CASSDGPPRNTEAFF.

The V gene is TRBV13, the J gene TRBJ1-1, with D perhaps matching TRBD1 (6 bases). Trimming shortened V by 0 bases and J by 4 bases, and 15 bases separated the two germline ends. This CDR3 is 16 amino acids long. Looked up from germline, CDR1 is PRHDT and CDR2 is FYEKMQ (reference sequence). Written as DNA, the CDR3 is TGTGCCAGCAGCTTAGGCCTCCGGGGGGCGAGCACTGAAGCTTTCTTT. Translating gives CASSLGLRGASTEAFF.

The V gene is TRBV29-1, the J gene TRBJ2-1, with a possible D match to TRBD2 (6 bases). Trimming took 3 bases from V and 4 from J, leaving 10 bases between them. Germline values: CDR1 SQVTM, CDR2 ANQGSEA. CDR3 length: 13 residues. In DNA form, the CDR3 reads TGCAGCGTTGACGGGAGCCAGTACAATGAGCAGTTCTTC. Translation: CSVDGSQYNEQFF.

The chain has TRBV29-1 and TRBJ2-4; D is unresolved. The CDR3 is 13 amino acids. V was cut by 5 bases and J by 0 bases, with 8 bases left in between. In germline, CDR1 is SQVTM, CDR2 ANQGSEA. The CDR3 DNA reads TGCAGCGTTACACTGATAGCCAAAAACATTCAGTACTTC. Its protein is CSVTLIAKNIQYF.